This T cell receptor (beta chain) emerged from a study of blood T cell repertoires in COVID-19. Study information: There were acute and convalescent COVID-19 samples, and they came from the United States, Italy and Spain.

Original processing notes: Researchers report that nucleated cell counts were estimated from reference gene primer amplification. Clones were sequenced by immunoSEQ multiplex PCR, and TCRdb holds only the in-frame ones, with some missing. Clone size and the V and J calls come from that table; the DNA yielded D and trimming. The sample lists roughly 120,000 clones, over 80% occurring once. This clone showed up just a few times. The source material was peripheral blood. This clonotype was sampled from a man aged 30 to 45 with acute or convalescent COVID-19.

DNA of the CDR3: TGTGCCAGCAGCGAAAGGACAAGTAGCCGAGCTTTCTTT. This codes for CASSERTSSRAFF. The chain has TRBV9 and TRBJ1-1, with a weak D call TRBD1 (5 bases). Trimming removed 3 bases at V and 10 bases at J, with 16 bases between. The CDR3 runs to 13 residues. Germline V gene lookup returns CDR1 SGDLS and CDR2 YYNGEE.